The rows below give T cell receptor beta chains drawn from one sample of a study of STAT3 mutations in large granular lymphocyte leukemia. Libraries were prepared by immunoSEQ multiplex PCR; TCRdb keeps only in-frame clonotypes and omits some of them. The sample includes about 2,600 clones, roughly a third of them seen just once. Sequenced: PBMCs. Source of these receptors: a human donor with T large granular lymphocyte leukemia. Some clones in this sample may be carry-over from other donors' samples. Each CDR3 is given without its conserved first and last residue.

V	CDR3
TRBV30	AWSRGQENSPLH
TRBV4-3	ASSQVDRGGTEAF
TRBV27	ASSNGTVPQETQY
TRBV4-3	ASSQGVINYGYT
TRBV30	ACGQGAGEKLF
TRBV30	AWSPGAPETQY
TRBV7-9	ASSIGLAGTDEQF
TRBV4-1	ASSHLDYGYT
TRBV18	ASSRDPNTEAF
TRBV7-9	ASSRPLGDSPLH
TRBV9	ASSAPDRGIDGYT
TRBV18	ASSPGQGTGEQY
TRBV7-9	ASSRTNSEQY
TRBV6-9	ARGGRQETQY
TRBV30	AWSVRGGTETQY
TRBV2	ASSPTSGAYEQY
TRBV7-9	ASSPRGGNQETQY
TRBV5-4	ASSNRGFDEQY
TRBV30	AWSGAVEAF
TRBV7-2	ASSLDGFYGSGANVLT
TRBV30	AWSGFYGYT
TRBV30	AWSVIRGGLEKLF
TRBV29-1	SAAETGSNEQF
TRBV2	ADTLAGSSYEQY
TRBV6-1	ASSDGRRGGYQPQH
TRBV29-1	SVESRGGVYGYT
TRBV4-3	ASSRQDRGEGYT
TRBV14	ASSPNRVTQPQH
TRBV5-4	ASSSGAARANYGYT
TRBV29-1	SVAAGGLYEQY
TRBV5-1	ASSPRGENTIY
TRBV30	AWSLLGGIAEAF
TRBV30	AWSVLGSLGYT
TRBV19	ASSIQENYEQY
TRBV7-8	ASSFLPGPSNEQF
TRBV5-1	ASSSDSGRAYEQY
TRBV4-1	ASSQDSNEQF
TRBV6-5	ASSWGQGYEQY
TRBV14	ASSQPQGAETQY
TRBV18	ASSPRGLDTYEQY
TRBV5-8	ASTPGQGENIQY
TRBV20-1	SADREETQY
TRBV9	ASSPTYNEQF
TRBV7-9	ASSFNRYEQY
TRBV6-5	ASRPGQGADYGYT
TRBV4-3	ASSQDFPPSVRNTEAF
TRBV5-1	ASSLGQGGSPLH
TRBV30	AWRGQADTQY
TRBV7-9	ASSLGYNEQF
TRBV7-9	ASAGRSYEQY
TRBV5-1	ASSSRDRGIYEQY
TRBV5-1	ASSAGTNYEQY
TRBV29-1	SARRLAEGTDTQY